Listed here are 20 T cell receptor beta chains from one sample, sequenced in a study of shared T cell receptors in the human thymus (dated by TCRdb to about 2021). Libraries were constructed by the immunoSEQ multiplex PCR assay. What TCRdb holds here is the immuneACCESS table cut down to in-frame rearrangements. Part of the clones is not present; checked against another copy, under half of the missing clones reflect an unresolved V gene, and the others are unexplained. Across this sample there are hundreds of thousands of clones, with 88% seen only once. The ten largest make up roughly 0.0097% of the sample. The same sample was also studied in work on human thymus T cells.

Material for sequencing was thymocytes. The receptor source for this set is a boy in the first two years of life with a congenital heart defect. Donor details come from another sample of the same person, matched by shared clones.

The V gene is TRBV13, the J gene TRBJ2-1, with D possibly matching TRBD1 (6 bases). Per germline, CDR1 PRHDT and CDR2 FYEKMQ (reference sequence). The CDR3 has 16 residues. V dropped 4 bases and J dropped 0 bases, with 13 bases sitting between them. CDR3 bases: TGTGCCAGCAGCTCGACAGGACCAAGCTCCTACAATGAGCAGTTCTTC. Its translation is CASSSTGPSSYNEQFF.

The chain has TRBV27 and TRBJ2-7; 9 bases map to TRBD2. The CDR3 sequence is 14 residues long. J was trimmed by 5 bases and V by 2 bases; bases with no gene match: 4. Germline loops: CDR1 MNHEY, CDR2 SMNVEV (reference sequence). The CDR3 DNA follows: TGTGCCAGCAGTTTAGGGACTAGCCTCAACGAGCAGTACTTC. Translated, it gives CASSLGTSLNEQYF.

CDR3 sequence: CATSRDGPRGSNQPQHF. The CDR3 bases are TGTGCCACCAGCAGAGATGGGCCCAGGGGAAGCAATCAGCCCCAGCATTTT. V and J are TRBV15 and TRBJ1-5, with D possibly matching TRBD1 (6 bases). This CDR3 is built from 17 residues. Germline CDR1 LNHNV, CDR2 YYDKDF (reference sequence). V lost 0 bases and J lost 1, with 13 bases in between. The variable domain in full, with the rest retrieved from reference TRBV15 and TRBJ1-5, is DAMVIQNPRYQVTQFGKPVTLSCSQTLNHNVMYWYQQKSSQAPKLLFHYYDKDFNNEADTPDNFQSRRPNTSFCFLDIRSPGLGDTAMYLCATSRDGPRGSNQPQHFGDGTRLSIL.

This chain joins TRBV28 and TRBJ2-7; D is possibly TRBD1 (5 bases). With 2 bases removed from V and 0 bases from J, the gap between germline ends came to 14 bases. Germline CDR1 reads MDHEN; CDR2 reads SYDVKM. The CDR3 extends over 16 amino acids. For the CDR3, the DNA is TGTGCCAGCAGTTTAAGGGGTTCAGTTAGCTCCTACGAGCAGTACTTC. This sequence encodes CASSLRGSVSSYEQYF.

V gene TRBV5-6 combines with J gene TRBJ2-2, with 8 bases aligning to TRBD2. The germline CDR1 and CDR2 sequences are SGHDT and YYEEEE. Trimming at V came to 3 bases and at J to 4 bases, leaving 8 bases not matched to a gene. CDR3 length: 16 amino acids. The chain's CDR3 is CASSSGGKGGTGELFF. The CDR3 nucleotides are TGTGCCAGCAGCTCGGGGGGGAAGGGTGGCACCGGGGAGCTGTTTTTT.

The chain recombines TRBV2 with TRBJ2-5, with D perhaps TRBD2 (7 bases). Germline V gene data show CDR1 as SNHLY and CDR2 as FYNNEI. Trimming pared 0 bases from V and 5 bases from J, leaving 22 bases between. CDR3 length: 18 amino acids. The DNA of the CDR3 is TGTGCCAGCAGTGAAGCCCCGGCAGGTAGCAGGGGAGGGGAGACCCAGTACTTC. Translating it yields CASSEAPAGSRGGETQYF.

This chain joins TRBV6-1 and TRBJ2-5; no clear D gene. The length of the CDR3 is 13 residues. V was trimmed by 4 bases and J by 1 base, leaving 7 bases between them. CDR1 MNHNS and CDR2 SASEGT come from the germline V gene. CDR3 sequence: CASSAPSQETQYF. CDR3 sequence (DNA): TGTGCCAGCAGTGCCCCCAGCCAAGAGACCCAGTACTTC.

The rearrangement uses TRBV7-2 and TRBJ1-1; 10 bases match TRBD1. The CDR3 spans 16 residues. With 1 base clipped from V and 3 bases from J, the junction kept 5 bases outside the gene matches. Germline CDR1 SGHTA, CDR2 FQGNSA. The DNA of the CDR3 is TGTGCCAGCAGCTTAGATTCCGGGACAGGGGACACTGAAGCTTTCTTT. Amino acid sequence: CASSLDSGTGDTEAFF. The full variable domain, rest sourced from reference TRBV7-2 and TRBJ1-1, is GAGVSQSPSNKVTEKGKDVELRCDPISGHTALYWYRQSLGQGLEFLIYFQGNSAPDKSGLPSDRFSAERTGGSVSTLTIQRTQQEDSAVYLCASSLDSGTGDTEAFFGQGTRLTVV.

The chain employs TRBV10-3 and TRBJ2-7, with D unresolved. Looked up from germline, CDR1 is ENHRY and CDR2 is SYGVKD. The CDR3 length is 15 residues. Trimming left V 0 bases short and J 3 bases short, with 12 bases between. CDR3 DNA sequence: TGTGCCATCAGTGAGTCTGGAGACTTTCTCTACGAGCAGTACTTC. This codes for CAISESGDFLYEQYF.

This chain joins TRBV19 and TRBJ1-5, with D hard to call. With 1 base removed from V and 2 bases from J, the gap between germline ends came to 12 bases. CDR3 length: 16 residues. Per the germline V gene, CDR1 is LNHDA and CDR2 is SQIVND (reference sequence). The CDR3 DNA follows: TGTGCCAGTAGTATAGTCAAGCGGCAGGGCAATCAGCCCCAGCATTTT. Its translation: CASSIVKRQGNQPQHF.

This sequence joins TRBV6-1 and TRBJ1-5; the D is unclear. Trimming removed 2 bases at V and 6 bases at J, with 11 bases between. Germline assignment: CDR1 MNHNS and CDR2 SASEGT. CDR3 length equals 14 residues. The CDR3 sequence is CASSEMSPIQPQHF. Written as DNA, the CDR3 is TGTGCCAGCAGTGAAATGTCCCCTATTCAGCCCCAGCATTTT.

This rearrangement joins TRBV30 to TRBJ1-3, with TRBD1 matching 12 bases. Germline CDR1 is GTSNPN and CDR2 is SVGIG (reference sequence). Unmatched junction bases numbered 7, after V lost 2 bases and J lost 5 bases. The CDR3 contains 16 residues. CDR3 protein: CAWSLRWDRGRNTIYF. The CDR3, as DNA: TGTGCCTGGAGTTTGCGGTGGGACAGGGGGCGAAACACCATATATTTT.

This chain joins TRBV4-3 and TRBJ2-3; tentative D call: TRBD1 (5 bases). CDR1 and CDR2 (germline): LGHNA, YSLEER. Deletions cut 3 bases from V and 1 base from J, with 11 bases between. The CDR3 sequence is 15 residues long. Here the CDR3 DNA reads TGCGCCAGCAGCCACTGGGGCGGACGCACAGATACGCAGTATTTT. Translation: CASSHWGGRTDTQYF.

The chain carries TRBV2 and TRBJ2-7; D is uncertain. CDR1 and CDR2 (germline): SNHLY, FYNNEI. V was pared by 5 bases and J by 2 bases, with 19 bases between. The CDR3 contains 16 residues. CDR3 sequence reads: CASSPRVVGPPYEQYF. The CDR3 bases are TGTGCCAGCAGTCCTCGGGTCGTCGGTCCCCCCTACGAGCAGTACTTC.

V and J are TRBV4-1 and TRBJ2-1, with a weak D call TRBD2 (6 bases). This CDR3 is 16 amino acids long. The V end was cut by 4 bases, the J end by 8 bases, with 21 bases between. The germline gives CDR1 MGHRA, CDR2 YSYEKL. The CDR3 loop is CASSPGIRRAGDEQFF. The CDR3 nucleotides are TGCGCCAGCAGCCCGGGGATTCGGAGGGCCGGAGATGAGCAGTTCTTC.

The chain couples TRBV19 to TRBJ1-5; maybe TRBD1 (5 bases). Deletions cut 9 bases from V and 7 bases from J, with 16 bases between. Germline V gene lookup returns CDR1 LNHDA and CDR2 SQIVND (reference sequence). The CDR3 extends over 13 amino acids. The chain's CDR3 is CASGGALGQPQHF. CDR3 nucleotides: TGTGCCAGCGGAGGGGCGCTCGGGCAGCCCCAGCATTTT.

V gene TRBV5-6 combines with J gene TRBJ2-1; TRBD1 matches 8 bases. The CDR3 loop spans 17 amino acids. Germline V gives CDR1 SGHDT, CDR2 YYEEEE. J lost 4 bases, V lost 2 bases, and 11 bases had no gene match. The CDR3 bases are TGTGCCAGCAGCTTCCAACCCAGGGGGCTGGGATACAATGAGCAGTTCTTC. This sequence encodes CASSFQPRGLGYNEQFF. Using reference TRBV5-6 and TRBJ2-1 for the parts outside the CDR3, the full variable domain is DAGVTQSPTHLIKTRGQQVTLRCSPKSGHDTVSWYQQALGQGPQFIFQYYEEEERQRGNFPDRFSGHQFPNYSSELNVNALLLGDSALYLCASSFQPRGLGYNEQFFGPGTRLTVL.

The chain couples TRBV27 to TRBJ2-7; the match to TRBD1 covers 8 bases. The length of the CDR3 is 12 residues. Looked up from germline, CDR1 is MNHEY and CDR2 is SMNVEV (reference sequence). Trimming cost V 8 bases and J 5 bases; bases outside gene matches: 5. This chain's CDR3 is CASRDRLHEQYF. The CDR3 nucleotides read TGTGCCAGCCGGGACAGGTTACACGAGCAGTACTTC.

The chain is built from TRBV29-1 and TRBJ2-1; no reliable D call. V lost 6 bases to trimming and J lost 6 bases, with 9 bases between them. The CDR3 runs 11 residues. CDR1 and CDR2 (germline): SQVTM, ANQGSEA. In DNA, the CDR3 is TGCAGCGTACTTAGAGTCAATGAGCAGTTCTTC. Protein: CSVLRVNEQFF.

This chain connects TRBV7-2 to TRBJ1-5; D may be TRBD1 (5 bases). CDR3 size: 14 residues. From germline, CDR1 is SGHTA and CDR2 FQGNSA. Trimming pared 4 bases from V and 2 bases from J, leaving 9 bases between. Here the CDR3 reads CASSSRGCNQPQHF. The CDR3 DNA is TGTGCCAGCAGCTCGCGGGGGTGCAATCAGCCCCAGCATTTT.